The 24 T cell receptor beta chains below were found in one sample sequenced in a study of shared clonotypes between healthy human individuals. Only in-frame clones appear in the TCRdb table, and some are missing; sequencing was by immunoSEQ multiplex PCR. The repertoire includes tens of thousands of clones, about 61% of them detected once, and around 52% sits in the top ten. The sequencing input was memory CD8+ T cells sorted from blood. Subset described: CD45RO+ cells pooled with CCR7-negative TemRA cells. These receptors originate from a man aged 25 to 45 in good health.

The rearrangement uses TRBV15 and TRBJ1-2; tentatively, D is TRBD1 (5 bases). V lost 0 bases and J 2 bases, leaving 7 bases between the germline ends. The germline gives CDR1 LNHNV, CDR2 YYDKDF (reference sequence). This CDR3 contains 14 residues. The chain's CDR3 is CATSRDQGNYGYTF. The CDR3 DNA follows: TGTGCCACCAGCAGAGATCAGGGAAACTATGGCTACACCTTC. The full variable domain, in which reference TRBV15 and TRBJ1-2 provide the parts outside the CDR3, is DAMVIQNPRYQVTQFGKPVTLSCSQTLNHNVMYWYQQKSSQAPKLLFHYYDKDFNNEADTPDNFQSRRPNTSFCFLDIRSPGLGDTAMYLCATSRDQGNYGYTFGSGTRLTVV.

The chain links TRBV4-1 to TRBJ1-1, with D unclear. The CDR3 is made up of 13 amino acids. Germline CDR1 and CDR2: MGHRA and YSYEKL. The V and J ends lost 3 bases and 4 bases respectively, with 9 bases between them. CDR3 loop: CASSHNIVTEAFF. Written as DNA, the CDR3 is TGCGCCAGCAGCCATAACATTGTCACTGAAGCTTTCTTT.

This chain links TRBV29-1 with TRBJ1-1; D gene uncertain. Deletions cut 6 bases from V and 0 bases from J, with 8 bases between. This CDR3 contains 12 residues. CDR1 is SQVTM, CDR2 ANQGSEA, per germline. This CDR3 is CSVSYMNTEAFF. The CDR3 bases are TGCAGCGTCAGCTACATGAACACTGAAGCTTTCTTT.

The chain is built from TRBV7-3 and TRBJ1-5; D ambiguous. The CDR3 covers 16 residues. Germline assignment: CDR1 SGHTA and CDR2 FQGTGA. V gave up 6 bases and J gave up 0 bases, with 15 bases separating them. The CDR3: CASRLIPGNSNQPQHF. Written as DNA, the CDR3 is TGTGCCAGCAGACTGATCCCGGGGAATAGCAATCAGCCCCAGCATTTT.

V gene TRBV4-2 combines with J gene TRBJ2-2, with TRBD2 matching 8 bases. This CDR3 is 17 amino acids long. The J segment lost 3 bases and the V segment lost 2 bases, leaving 8 bases of the junction unmatched. The V gene's germline CDR1 is LGHNA and CDR2 YNFKEQ. CDR3 region: CASSQTSGPSHTGELFF. The CDR3 nucleotides read TGTGCCAGCAGCCAAACTAGCGGCCCAAGTCACACCGGGGAGCTGTTTTTT.

V is TRBV7-2 and J is TRBJ2-7, with D uncertain. There are 13 residues in the CDR3. Germline V CDR1 and CDR2: SGHTA, FQGNSA. Deletions cut 5 bases from V and 4 bases from J, with 12 bases between. The CDR3 protein is CASSTLSPYEQYF. The CDR3 DNA follows: TGTGCCAGCAGCACCCTATCCCCGTACGAGCAGTACTTC.

The J gene is TRBJ2-1, the V gene TRBV10-1; maybe TRBD1 (7 bases). This CDR3 has 16 residues. V shed 5 bases and J shed 6 bases, with 20 bases lying between them. CDR1 WNHNN and CDR2 SYGVQD come from the germline V gene (reference sequence). This chain's CDR3 is CASSPLGGGQANEQFF. In DNA, the CDR3 is TGCGCCAGCAGTCCACTCGGGGGCGGACAGGCCAATGAGCAGTTCTTC.

The chain carries TRBV4-3 and TRBJ2-7, with 8 nucleotides matching TRBD1. J lost 3 bases, V lost 1 base, and 5 bases had no gene match. The CDR3 runs to 15 residues. Germline CDR1 is LGHNA and CDR2 is YSLEER. CDR3 in amino acids: CASSQVTGANYEQYF. In DNA form, the CDR3 reads TGCGCCAGCAGCCAAGTGACAGGGGCGAACTACGAGCAGTACTTC.

The rearrangement links TRBV6-5 to TRBJ2-7, with 8 bases identical to TRBD1. The J segment lost 3 bases and the V segment lost 0 bases, leaving 7 bases of the junction unmatched. CDR1 and CDR2 from the germline V gene are MNHEY and SVGAGI. This CDR3 is built from 16 residues. The CDR3 coding sequence is TGTGCCAGCAGTTACTCGTCAGGGGGCAGCTACTACGAGCAGTACTTC. Amino acids: CASSYSSGGSYYEQYF.

The chain has TRBV2 and TRBJ1-4, with 7 bases that match TRBD1. The germline V gene has CDR1 SNHLY and CDR2 FYNNEI. The CDR3 has 13 amino acids. The ends lost 7 bases at V and 6 bases at J; junction bases unmatched: 5. In DNA form, the CDR3 reads TGTGCCAGCACGACAGGGACAGATGAAAAACTGTTTTTT. Translated, it gives CASTTGTDEKLFF.

In this sample, this clone turned up a few times. This sequence joins TRBV7-9 and TRBJ2-2; TRBD1 or TRBD2 may be the D gene (5 bases each). The CDR3 is 15 residues long. Trimming stripped 11 bases from V and 4 bases from J, with 20 bases between. Per germline, CDR1 SEHNR and CDR2 FQNEAQ (reference sequence). The CDR3 spells CAFPSRDVITGELFF. The CDR3 nucleotides read TGTGCCTTTCCCTCCCGGGACGTGATCACCGGGGAGCTGTTTTTT. Variable domain in full (rest from reference TRBV7-9 and TRBJ2-2): DTGVSQNPRHKITKRGQNVTFRCDPISEHNRLYWYRQTLGQGPEFLTYFQNEAQLEKSRLLSDRFSAERPKGSFSTLEIQRTEQGDSAMYLCAFPSRDVITGELFFGEGSRLTVL.

On this clone itself: A far larger clone lies a single base away; this is likely a read error. The gene calls are TRBV7-9 and TRBJ2-7; D remains unclear. This CDR3 spans 15 amino acids. V lost 4 bases, J lost 3 bases, and 16 bases lay in between. Germline CDR1 reads SEHNR; CDR2 reads FQNEAQ (reference sequence). The CDR3 DNA reads as TGTGCCAGCAGCTCACGGCAGACACAGCGCTACGAGCAGTACTTC. Translated: CASSSRQTQRYEQYF. Filled out from reference TRBV7-9 and TRBJ2-7, the complete variable domain reads DTGVSQNPRHKITKRGQNVTFRCDPISEHNRLYWYRQTLGQGPEFLTYFQNEAQLEKSRLLSDRFSAERPKGSFSTLEIQRTEQGDSAMYLCASSSRQTQRYEQYFGPGTRLTVT.

The chain recombines TRBV4-2 with TRBJ1-1; weak D call: TRBD1 (5 bases). Germline V CDR1 and CDR2: LGHNA, YNFKEQ. This CDR3 comprises 16 residues. V dropped 0 bases and J dropped 4 bases, with 15 bases sitting between them. The CDR3 loop reads CASSQDRQGLGTEAFF. The CDR3 region has the DNA TGTGCCAGCAGCCAAGATCGGCAGGGTTTAGGCACTGAAGCTTTCTTT.

The CDR3 sequence is CATGTTSTGELFF. The CDR3 DNA is TGTGCCACTGGGACTACAAGCACCGGGGAGCTGTTTTTT. The rearrangement joins TRBV27 to TRBJ2-2; 7 bases are shared with TRBD2. V lost 10 bases to trimming and J lost 4 bases; unmatched junction nucleotides: 6. This CDR3 has 13 residues. The germline V gene has CDR1 MNHEY and CDR2 SMNVEV (reference sequence).

The CDR3: CASSLAGAAGANVLTF. The CDR3 DNA is TGTGCCAGCAGTCTAGCGGGAGCGGCTGGGGCCAACGTCCTGACTTTC. The chain uses TRBV28 and TRBJ2-6; 10 bases fit TRBD2. The length of the CDR3 is 16 residues. Germline V gene lookup returns CDR1 MDHEN and CDR2 SYDVKM. Germline trimming cut 5 bases from V and 2 bases from J; bases unmatched to any gene: 3.

V gene TRBV10-3 combines with J gene TRBJ1-2, with D perhaps matching TRBD1 (5 bases). The CDR3 covers 15 residues. V lost 3 bases, J lost 0 bases, and 11 bases lay in between. CDR1 is ENHRY, CDR2 SYGVKD, per germline. The CDR3 protein is CAISDGTASNYGYTF. The CDR3 DNA is TGTGCCATCAGTGACGGGACCGCATCTAACTATGGCTACACCTTC.

V and J are TRBV27 and TRBJ2-1; TRBD2 matches at 9 bases. Per the germline V gene, CDR1 is MNHEY and CDR2 is SMNVEV (reference sequence). The CDR3 covers 17 residues. V lost 1 base and J lost 3; bases outside the gene matches: 7. The CDR3 loop reads CASSLYPPSGNYNEQFF. The CDR3 nucleotides read TGTGCCAGCAGTTTATACCCGCCTAGCGGGAACTACAATGAGCAGTTCTTC.

The chain uses TRBV25-1 and TRBJ2-7; no clear D gene. CDR3 size: 17 residues. Germline CDR1 reads MGHDK; CDR2 reads SYGVNS. V lost 3 bases and J 0 bases, leaving 18 bases between the germline ends. The CDR3 region has the DNA TGTGCCAGCAGTGATTCGGGCGAGACCGTGAGCTCCTACGAGCAGTACTTC. Translation: CASSDSGETVSSYEQYF.

This clone was counted a single time. CDR3 bases: TGTGCCAGCGGGTGGGAACCTTTCTTT. Protein product: CASGWEPFF. This chain uses TRBV6-6 with TRBJ1-1; D remains unclear. Germline V gene data show CDR1 as MNHNY and CDR2 as SVGAGI (reference sequence). The CDR3 is 9 amino acids. The V and J ends lost 8 bases and 12 bases respectively, with 10 bases between them.

The chain employs TRBV28 and TRBJ2-7; 7 nucleotides match TRBD1. This CDR3 is built from 15 residues. Germline CDR1 and CDR2: MDHEN and SYDVKM. With V trimmed by 7 bases and J by 0 bases, 9 bases remained unmatched. The CDR3 region is CASTQTGYNSYEQYF. CDR3 coding DNA: TGTGCCAGCACTCAGACAGGGTATAACTCCTACGAGCAGTACTTC.

This clone was counted between two and nine times. The chain couples TRBV6-1 to TRBJ1-4; D might be TRBD1 (5 bases). Germline CDR1 is MNHNS and CDR2 is SASEGT. The V end was cut by 4 bases, the J end by 8 bases, with 17 bases between. This CDR3 region has 15 residues. The CDR3 sequence: CASSGGTSFAEKLFF. DNA for the CDR3: TGTGCCAGCAGTGGCGGGACCTCCTTTGCGGAAAAACTGTTTTTT.

There are many counts of this clone. The V and J genes are TRBV7-8 and TRBJ2-1, with D uncertain. Germline V gives CDR1 SGHVS, CDR2 FQNEAQ. The V end lost 7 bases, the J end lost 3 bases, and 19 bases lay between the germline ends. The CDR3 sequence is 16 residues long. Here the CDR3 reads CASNTLESGLYNEQFF. The CDR3 bases are TGTGCCAGCAATACCTTAGAGTCGGGCCTCTACAATGAGCAGTTCTTC.

The V gene is TRBV19, the J gene TRBJ1-2; no clear D gene. This CDR3 is 11 amino acids long. CDR1 LNHDA and CDR2 SQIVND come from the germline V gene (reference sequence). The V end was cut by 3 bases, the J end by 2 bases, with 1 base between. CDR3 nucleotide sequence: TGTGCCAGTAGTATGAACTATGGCTACACCTTC. Residues: CASSMNYGYTF.

Many counts were recorded for this clone. The V gene is TRBV29-1, the J gene TRBJ2-1, with 12 bases fitting TRBD2. The CDR3 runs to 16 residues. With V trimmed by 5 bases and J by 0 bases, 5 bases remained unmatched. The V gene's germline CDR1 is SQVTM and CDR2 ANQGSEA. CDR3 amino acids: CSVPKTSGSSYNEQFF. DNA for the CDR3: TGCAGCGTTCCCAAGACTAGCGGGAGCTCCTACAATGAGCAGTTCTTC.